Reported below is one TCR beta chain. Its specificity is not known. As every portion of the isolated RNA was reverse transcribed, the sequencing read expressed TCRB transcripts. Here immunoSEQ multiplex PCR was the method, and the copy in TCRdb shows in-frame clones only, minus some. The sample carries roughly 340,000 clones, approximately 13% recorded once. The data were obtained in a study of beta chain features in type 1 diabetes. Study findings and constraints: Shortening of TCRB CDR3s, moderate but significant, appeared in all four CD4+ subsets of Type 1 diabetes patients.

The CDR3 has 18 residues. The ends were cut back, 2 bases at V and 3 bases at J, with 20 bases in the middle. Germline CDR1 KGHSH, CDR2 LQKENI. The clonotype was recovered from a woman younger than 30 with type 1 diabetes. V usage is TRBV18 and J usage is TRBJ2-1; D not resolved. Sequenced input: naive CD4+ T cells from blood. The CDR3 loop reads CASSPYSLDPTNYNEQFF. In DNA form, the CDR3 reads TGTGCCAGCTCACCATATTCCCTAGACCCGACCAACTACAATGAGCAGTTCTTC.